These T cell receptor beta chains were read from a single sample in a study of shared clonotypes between healthy human individuals. Some clones are missing from TCRdb's copy, which holds only in-frame ones; the method was immunoSEQ multiplex PCR. In the table there are about 2.1 million clones, roughly 93% of which are singletons. Source material: naive CD8+ T cells from PBMCs. All receptors come from a man younger than 30 in good health. Some clones in this sample may be carry-over from other donors' samples. The CDR3 runs from the conserved cysteine through the conserved F or W. The order of the fields is V gene, J gene, clone size, CDR3 protein. Where a row states a size, it is once, few, many or the class of an expanded clone; other rows omit it.

>TRBV19|TRBJ2-1|NA
CASTRTSGIGNEQFF
>TRBV9|TRBJ2-7|NA
CASSEGAGAYTYEQYF
>TRBV10-1|TRBJ2-7|NA
CASSELAGEYEQYF
>TRBV28|TRBJ2-1|once
CASSLGNQPYNEQFF
>TRBV29-1|TRBJ1-4|NA
CSVVGQGAQLFF
>TRBV19|TRBJ2-7|NA
CASSSRHWRSYEQYF
>TRBV18|TRBJ1-2|NA
CASSPTAEEGGYTF
>TRBV15|TRBJ2-5|NA
CATEEAETQYF
>TRBV9|TRBJ2-5|NA
CASSVGPSSETQYF
>TRBV19|TRBJ1-3|NA
CASITGDGNTIYF
>TRBV28|TRBJ2-7|once
CASSPGQGSYEQYF
>TRBV10-2|TRBJ2-3|NA
CASSESYPETDTQYF
>TRBV4-2|TRBJ2-3|NA
CASSQSFPGTGITDTQYF
>TRBV5-1|TRBJ2-7|once
CASSQGTGYEQYF
>TRBV11-2|TRBJ2-7|NA
CASSLGGVVYEQYF
>TRBV28|TRBJ1-2|once
CASSPDGTNYGYTF
>TRBV27|TRBJ2-1|NA
CASSLKGLSYNEQFF
>TRBV27|TRBJ1-2|NA
CASSPPDSLGYTF